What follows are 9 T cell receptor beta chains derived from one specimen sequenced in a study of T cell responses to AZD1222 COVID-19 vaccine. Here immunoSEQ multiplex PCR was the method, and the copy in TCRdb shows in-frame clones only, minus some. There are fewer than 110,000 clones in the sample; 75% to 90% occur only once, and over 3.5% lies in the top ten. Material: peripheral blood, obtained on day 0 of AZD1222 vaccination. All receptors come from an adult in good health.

The CDR3 is CASSSGSGRALEQYF. The CDR3 nucleotides are TGTGCCAGCAGCTCAGGGAGCGGGAGGGCCCTCGAGCAGTACTTC. The chain is built from TRBV11-1 and TRBJ2-7; 10 nucleotides align to TRBD2. Unmatched junction bases numbered 9, after V lost 4 bases and J lost 6 bases. The CDR3 runs 15 residues. CDR1 is SGHAT and CDR2 is FQDESV in the germline V gene (reference sequence).

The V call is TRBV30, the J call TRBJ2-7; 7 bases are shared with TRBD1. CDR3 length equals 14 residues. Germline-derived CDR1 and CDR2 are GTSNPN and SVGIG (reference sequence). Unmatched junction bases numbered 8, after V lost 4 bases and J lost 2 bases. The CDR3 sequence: CAWISRDRTYEQYF. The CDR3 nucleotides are TGTGCCTGGATTTCCCGGGACAGAACCTACGAGCAGTACTTC. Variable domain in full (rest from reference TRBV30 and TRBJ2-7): SQTIHQWPATLVQPVGSPLSLECTVEGTSNPNLYWYRQAAGRGLQLLFYSVGIGQISSEVPQNLSASRPQDRQFILSSKKLLLSDSGFYLCAWISRDRTYEQYFGPGTRLTVT.

For the CDR3, the DNA is TGTGCCAGCAGCCCACCGAACAGGAACACTGAAGCTTTCTTT. This gives the protein CASSPPNRNTEAFF. The chain links TRBV6-6 to TRBJ1-1; no reliable D call. Germline V gives CDR1 MNHNY, CDR2 SVGAGI (reference sequence). With 6 bases removed from V and 1 base from J, the gap between germline ends came to 12 bases. This CDR3 comprises 14 residues.

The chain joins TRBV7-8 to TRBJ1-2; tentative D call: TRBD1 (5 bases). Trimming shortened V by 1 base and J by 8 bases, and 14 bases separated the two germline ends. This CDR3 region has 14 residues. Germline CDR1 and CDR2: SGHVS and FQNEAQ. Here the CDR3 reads CASSLVIGARGYTF. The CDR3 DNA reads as TGTGCCAGCAGCTTAGTTATAGGGGCTCGGGGCTACACCTTC.

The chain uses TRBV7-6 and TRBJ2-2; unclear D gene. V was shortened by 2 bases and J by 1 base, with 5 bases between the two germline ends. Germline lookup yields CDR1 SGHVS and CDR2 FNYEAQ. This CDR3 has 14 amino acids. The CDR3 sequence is CASSLLGNTGELFF. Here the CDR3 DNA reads TGTGCCAGCAGCTTACTCGGGAACACCGGGGAGCTGTTTTTT.

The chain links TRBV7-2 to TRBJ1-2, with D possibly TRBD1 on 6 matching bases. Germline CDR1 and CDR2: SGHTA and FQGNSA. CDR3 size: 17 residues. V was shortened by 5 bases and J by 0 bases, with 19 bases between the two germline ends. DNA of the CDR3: TGTGCCAGCAGCAAAAGGGGACCCACAGGGACTAACTATGGCTACACCTTC. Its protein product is CASSKRGPTGTNYGYTF.

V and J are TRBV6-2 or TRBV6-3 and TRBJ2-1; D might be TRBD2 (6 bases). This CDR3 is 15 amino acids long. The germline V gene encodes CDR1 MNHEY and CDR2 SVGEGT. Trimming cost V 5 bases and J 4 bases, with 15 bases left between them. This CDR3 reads CASSTTTGVYNEQFF. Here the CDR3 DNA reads TGTGCCAGCAGTACGACGACGGGGGTTTACAATGAGCAGTTCTTC.

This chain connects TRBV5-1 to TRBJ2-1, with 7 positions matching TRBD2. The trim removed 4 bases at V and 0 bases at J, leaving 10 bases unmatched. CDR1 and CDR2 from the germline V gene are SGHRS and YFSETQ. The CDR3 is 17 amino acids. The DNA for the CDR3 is TGCGCCAGCAGCACCCGACTAGCCGGAAGCTCCTACAATGAGCAGTTCTTC. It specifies CASSTRLAGSSYNEQFF.

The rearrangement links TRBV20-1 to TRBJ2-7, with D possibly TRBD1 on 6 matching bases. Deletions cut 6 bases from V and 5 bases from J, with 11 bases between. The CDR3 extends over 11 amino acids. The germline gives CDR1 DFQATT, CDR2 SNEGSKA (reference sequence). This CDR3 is CSAAQGNEQYF. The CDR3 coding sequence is TGCAGTGCAGCACAGGGCAACGAGCAGTACTTC.